This T cell receptor (beta chain) stems from a study of read filtering for tumor transcriptome and immune sequencing. Study in general: After DNase treatment, RNA was made into whole-transcriptome libraries. IR-seq gave about 3.5 to 10.27 million TCR reads per sample; RNA-seq gave roughly 80 to 1,300.

Study results and limitations: Compared with RNA-seq, IR-seq gave much higher clonotype depth and reliability. This fraction held mixed bone marrow immune cells after CD138-negative sorting.

This clonotype was seen at least ten times. Its matching antigen is unknown. This CDR3 is built from 15 residues. Germline V gives CDR1 SGHDN, CDR2 FVKESK. Trimming pared 5 bases from V and 0 bases from J, leaving 11 bases between. This library used roughly 400 ng RNA and molecular barcoded adaptors spanning alpha/delta and beta/gamma chains. TCRdb independently ran MiXCR on the reads; one entry per CDR3 protein. The data contain roughly 27,000 distinct CDR3 sequences, around an eighth of them singletons. The sequencing sample was made of a population of CD138-negative cells sorted from bone marrow. The chain has TRBV14 and TRBJ2-1, with D maybe TRBD1 (5 bases). The TCR originated in a donor at least 40 years old with multiple myeloma. In DNA, the CDR3 is TGTGCCAGCAGCGTTCACAGGCTCTCCTACAATGAGCAGTTCTTC. Translated, it gives CASSVHRLSYNEQFF.